This note documents a single TCR beta chain sequence. This record comes from a study of preoperative IRX-2 immunotherapy in early breast cancer. Libraries were prepared by immunoSEQ multiplex PCR; TCRdb keeps only in-frame clonotypes and omits some of them. The sample includes 90,000 to 100,000 clones, about nine tenths of them seen just once. The CDR3 is 13 residues long. V lost 2 bases, J lost 1 base, and 7 bases lay in between. Germline assignment: CDR1 GTSNPN and CDR2 SVGIG (reference sequence). Indicated treatment: preoperative locoregional IRX-2 cytokine immunotherapy. Patients received preoperative, locoregional IRX-2 cytokine immunotherapy in a phase Ib study.

The sequence derives from a human donor with breast cancer. V usage is TRBV30 and J usage is TRBJ2-3; possible D gene TRBD1, 6 bases. This sample comprised tumor tissue, obtained after IRX-2 immunotherapy. The CDR3 spells CAWSRQGTDTQYF. CDR3 sequence (DNA): TGTGCCTGGAGTCGACAGGGCACAGATACGCAGTATTTT. The whole variable domain, remainder taken from reference TRBV30 and TRBJ2-3, is SQTIHQWPATLVQPVGSPLSLECTVEGTSNPNLYWYRQAAGRGLQLLFYSVGIGQISSEVPQNLSASRPQDRQFILSSKKLLLSDSGFYLCAWSRQGTDTQYFGPGTRLTVL.